Included here is one T cell receptor beta chain sequence, with context. This sample is part of a study of blood T cell repertoires in COVID-19. About the research overall: Sites in the United States, Italy and Spain provided acute and convalescent COVID-19 samples.

Data came from immunoSEQ multiplex PCR; TCRdb stores just in-frame clones and leaves some out. Counted here are 200,000 to 300,000 clones, approximately 90% occurring once; the ten biggest clones make up 4.1%. This CDR3 is 15 amino acids long. V was trimmed by 4 bases and J by 1 base, leaving 13 bases between them. Germline lookup yields CDR1 LNHDA and CDR2 SQIVND (reference sequence). The sequence came from a woman in her twenties or thirties who had recovered from COVID-19. Sequencing used PBMCs or T cells enriched from blood (not recorded which). This chain joins TRBV19 and TRBJ1-2, with D perhaps matching TRBD1 (6 bases). DNA of the CDR3: TGTGCCAGTAGTAGCAACGCAGGGGTTAACTATGGCTACACCTTC. Translated, it gives CASSSNAGVNYGYTF.